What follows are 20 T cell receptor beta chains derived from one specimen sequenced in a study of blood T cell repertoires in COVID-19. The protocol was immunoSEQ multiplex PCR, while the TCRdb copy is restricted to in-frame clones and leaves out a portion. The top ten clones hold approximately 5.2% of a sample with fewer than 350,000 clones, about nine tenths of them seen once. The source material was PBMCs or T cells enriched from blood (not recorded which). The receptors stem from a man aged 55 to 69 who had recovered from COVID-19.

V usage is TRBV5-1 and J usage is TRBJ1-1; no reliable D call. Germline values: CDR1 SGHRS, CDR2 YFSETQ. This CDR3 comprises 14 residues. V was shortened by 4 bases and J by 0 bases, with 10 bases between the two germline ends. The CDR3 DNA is TGCGCCAGCAGCACGACAAGCATGAACACTGAAGCTTTCTTT. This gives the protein CASSTTSMNTEAFF.

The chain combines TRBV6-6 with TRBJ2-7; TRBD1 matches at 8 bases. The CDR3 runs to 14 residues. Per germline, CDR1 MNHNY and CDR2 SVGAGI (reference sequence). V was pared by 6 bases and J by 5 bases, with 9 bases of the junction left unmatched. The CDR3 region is CASSPTQGANEQYF. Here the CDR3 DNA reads TGTGCCAGCAGCCCCACCCAGGGGGCCAACGAGCAGTACTTC.

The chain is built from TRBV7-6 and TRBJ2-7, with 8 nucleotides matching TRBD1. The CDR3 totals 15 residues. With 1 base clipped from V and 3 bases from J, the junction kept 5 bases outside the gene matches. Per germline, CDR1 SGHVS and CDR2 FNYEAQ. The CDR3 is CASSLETGDGYEQYF. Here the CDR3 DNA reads TGTGCCAGCAGCTTAGAGACAGGGGACGGCTACGAGCAGTACTTC.

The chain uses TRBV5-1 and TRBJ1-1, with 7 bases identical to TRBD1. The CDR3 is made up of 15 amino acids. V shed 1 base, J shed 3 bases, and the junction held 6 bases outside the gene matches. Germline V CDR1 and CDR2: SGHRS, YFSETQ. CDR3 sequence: CASSLYPTGDTEAFF. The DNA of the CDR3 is TGCGCCAGCAGCTTGTACCCCACAGGGGACACTGAAGCTTTCTTT. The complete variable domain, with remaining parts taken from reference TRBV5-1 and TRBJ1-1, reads KAGVTQTPRYLIKTRGQQVTLSCSPISGHRSVSWYQQTPGQGLQFLFEYFSETQRNKGNFPGRFSGRQFSNSRSEMNVSTLELGDSALYLCASSLYPTGDTEAFFGQGTRLTVV.

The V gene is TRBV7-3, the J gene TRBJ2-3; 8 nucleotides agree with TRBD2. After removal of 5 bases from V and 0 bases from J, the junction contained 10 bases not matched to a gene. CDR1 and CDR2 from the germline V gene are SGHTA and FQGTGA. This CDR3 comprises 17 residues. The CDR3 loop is CASSPGTRTHSTDTQYF. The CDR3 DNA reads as TGTGCCAGCAGCCCAGGGACTAGAACCCATAGCACAGATACGCAGTATTTT.

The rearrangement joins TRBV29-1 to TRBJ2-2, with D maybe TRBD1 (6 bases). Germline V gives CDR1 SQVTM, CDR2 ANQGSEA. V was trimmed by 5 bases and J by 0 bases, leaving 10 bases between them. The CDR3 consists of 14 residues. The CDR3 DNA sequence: TGCAGCGTTACCGGGACAACGAACACCGGGGAGCTGTTTTTT. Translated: CSVTGTTNTGELFF.

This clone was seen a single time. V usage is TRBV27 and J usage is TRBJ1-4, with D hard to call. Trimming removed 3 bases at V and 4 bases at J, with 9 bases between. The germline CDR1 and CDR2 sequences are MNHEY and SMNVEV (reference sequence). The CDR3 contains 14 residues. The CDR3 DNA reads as TGTGCCAGCAGTTTGGGAGGGTTTAATGAAAAACTGTTTTTT. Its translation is CASSLGGFNEKLFF.

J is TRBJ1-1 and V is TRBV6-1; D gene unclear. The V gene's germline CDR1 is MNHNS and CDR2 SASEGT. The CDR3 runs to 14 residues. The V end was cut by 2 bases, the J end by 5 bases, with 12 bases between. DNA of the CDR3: TGTGCCAGCAGTGAAAACTGGGGAGGGACTGAAGCTTTCTTT. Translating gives CASSENWGGTEAFF.

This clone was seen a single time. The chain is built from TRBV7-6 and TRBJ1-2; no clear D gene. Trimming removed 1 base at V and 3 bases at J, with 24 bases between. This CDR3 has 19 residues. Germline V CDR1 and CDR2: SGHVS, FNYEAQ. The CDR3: CASSLVPWVEEAMYYGYTF. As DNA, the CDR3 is TGTGCCAGCAGCTTAGTTCCTTGGGTGGAGGAGGCAATGTACTATGGCTACACCTTC.

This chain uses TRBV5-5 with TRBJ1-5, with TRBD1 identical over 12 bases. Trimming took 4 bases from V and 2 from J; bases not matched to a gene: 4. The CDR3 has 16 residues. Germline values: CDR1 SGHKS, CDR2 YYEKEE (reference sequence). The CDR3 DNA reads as TGTGCCAGCAGCCCGGGACAGGGGGCGGGCAATCAGCCCCAGCATTTT. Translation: CASSPGQGAGNQPQHF. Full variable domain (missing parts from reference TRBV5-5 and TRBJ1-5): DAGVTQSPTHLIKTRGQQVTLRCSPISGHKSVSWYQQVLGQGPQFIFQYYEKEERGRGNFPDRFSARQFPNYSSELNVNALLLGDSALYLCASSPGQGAGNQPQHFGDGTRLSIL.

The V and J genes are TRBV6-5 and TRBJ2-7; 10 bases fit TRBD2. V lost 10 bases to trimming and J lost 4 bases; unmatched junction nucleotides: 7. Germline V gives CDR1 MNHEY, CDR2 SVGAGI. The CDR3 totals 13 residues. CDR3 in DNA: TGTGCCAACCGAGGACTAGCGGCTTACGAGCAGTACTTC. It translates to CANRGLAAYEQYF.

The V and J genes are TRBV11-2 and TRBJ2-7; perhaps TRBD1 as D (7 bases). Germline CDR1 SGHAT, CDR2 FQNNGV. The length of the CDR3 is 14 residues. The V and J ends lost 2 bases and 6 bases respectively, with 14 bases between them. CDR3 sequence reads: CASSLITGEAEQYF. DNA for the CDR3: TGTGCCAGCAGCTTAATCACAGGGGAGGCCGAGCAGTACTTC.

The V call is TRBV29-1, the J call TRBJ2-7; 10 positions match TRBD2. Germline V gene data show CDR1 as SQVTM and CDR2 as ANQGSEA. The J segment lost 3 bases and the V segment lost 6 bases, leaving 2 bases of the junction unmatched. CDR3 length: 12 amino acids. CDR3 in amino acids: CSVRLAGYEQYF. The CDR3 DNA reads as TGCAGCGTAAGACTAGCGGGCTACGAGCAGTACTTC.

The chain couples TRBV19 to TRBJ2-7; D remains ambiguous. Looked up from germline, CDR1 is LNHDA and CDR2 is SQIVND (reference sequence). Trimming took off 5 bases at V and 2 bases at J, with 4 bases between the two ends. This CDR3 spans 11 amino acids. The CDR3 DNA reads TGTGCCAGTAGTTCAACCTACGAGCAGTACTTC. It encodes CASSSTYEQYF.

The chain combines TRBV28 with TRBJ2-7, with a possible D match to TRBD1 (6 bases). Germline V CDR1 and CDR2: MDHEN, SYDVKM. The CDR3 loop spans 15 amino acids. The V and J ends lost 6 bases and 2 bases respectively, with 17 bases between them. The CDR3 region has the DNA TGTGCCAGCAGACTTTTTGGGGGCTCTACCTACGAGCAGTACTTC. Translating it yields CASRLFGGSTYEQYF. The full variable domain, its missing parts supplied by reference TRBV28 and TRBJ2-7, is DVKVTQSSRYLVKRTGEKVFLECVQDMDHENMFWYRQDPGLGLRLIYFSYDVKMKEKGDIPEGYSVSREKKERFSLILESASTNQTSMYLCASRLFGGSTYEQYFGPGTRLTVT.

The CDR3 nucleotides read TGTGCCAGTAGTACCCCCAACCGGGGCTACACCTTC. This translates into CASSTPNRGYTF. This chain links TRBV19 with TRBJ1-2; D gene uncertain. CDR1 and CDR2 from the germline V gene are LNHDA and SQIVND (reference sequence). Trimming removed 4 bases from V and 8 bases from J, with 11 bases in between. CDR3 length: 12 amino acids.

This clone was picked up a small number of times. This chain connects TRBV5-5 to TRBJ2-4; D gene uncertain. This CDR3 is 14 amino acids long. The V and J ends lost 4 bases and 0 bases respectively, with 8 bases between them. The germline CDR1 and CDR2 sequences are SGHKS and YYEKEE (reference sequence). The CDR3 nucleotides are TGTGCCAGCAGCAAGGAGTTAGCCAAAAACATTCAGTACTTC. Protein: CASSKELAKNIQYF.

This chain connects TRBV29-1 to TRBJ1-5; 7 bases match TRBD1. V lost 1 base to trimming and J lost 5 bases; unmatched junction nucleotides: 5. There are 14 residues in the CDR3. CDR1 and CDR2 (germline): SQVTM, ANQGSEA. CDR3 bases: TGCAGCGTTGAAGTTGAAGGGGGCCATCAGCCCCAGCATTTT. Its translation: CSVEVEGGHQPQHF.

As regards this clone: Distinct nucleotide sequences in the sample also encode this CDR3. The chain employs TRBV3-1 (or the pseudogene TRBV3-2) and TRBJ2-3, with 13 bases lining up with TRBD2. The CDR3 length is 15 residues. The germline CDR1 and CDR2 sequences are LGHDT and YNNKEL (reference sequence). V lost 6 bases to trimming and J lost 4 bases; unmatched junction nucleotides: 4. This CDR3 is CASSRLAGGPDTQYF. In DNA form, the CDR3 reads TGTGCCAGCAGTCGACTAGCGGGAGGACCAGATACGCAGTATTTT.

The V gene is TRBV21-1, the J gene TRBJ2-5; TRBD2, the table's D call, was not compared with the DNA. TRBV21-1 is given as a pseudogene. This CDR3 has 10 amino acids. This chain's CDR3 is CARSSRTQYF. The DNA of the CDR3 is TGTGCCAGAAGTAGTCGGACCCAGTACTTC.